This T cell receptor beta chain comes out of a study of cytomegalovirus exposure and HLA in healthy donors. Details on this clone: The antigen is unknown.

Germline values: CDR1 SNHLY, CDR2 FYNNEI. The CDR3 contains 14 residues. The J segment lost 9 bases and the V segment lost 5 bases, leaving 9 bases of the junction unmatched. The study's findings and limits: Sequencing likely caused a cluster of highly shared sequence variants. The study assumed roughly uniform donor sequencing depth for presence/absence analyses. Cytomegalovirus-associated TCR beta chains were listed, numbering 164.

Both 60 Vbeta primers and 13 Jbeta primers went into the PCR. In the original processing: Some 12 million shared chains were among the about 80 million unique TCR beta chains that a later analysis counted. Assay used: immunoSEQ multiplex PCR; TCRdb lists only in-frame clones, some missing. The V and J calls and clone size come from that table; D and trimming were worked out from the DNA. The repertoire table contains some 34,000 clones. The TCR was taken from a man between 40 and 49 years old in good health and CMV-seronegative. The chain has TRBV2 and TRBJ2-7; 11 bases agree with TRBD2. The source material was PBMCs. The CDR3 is CASSSSGRAPGQYF. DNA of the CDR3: TGTGCCAGCAGTAGTAGCGGGAGGGCTCCGGGGCAGTACTTC.